Presented here are 27 T cell receptor beta chains from one specimen sequenced in a study of shared clonotypes between healthy human individuals. Only in-frame clones appear in the TCRdb table, and some are missing; sequencing was by immunoSEQ multiplex PCR. Of over 2 million clones listed, over 85% are singletons. Terminally differentiated effector memory CD45RA+ cells were left out of the naive CD8 fraction, which was CD45RO-negative and positively selected for CCR7. The sequenced sample was naive CD8+ T cells sorted from blood. These receptors originate from a man aged 18 to 30 in good health.

The gene calls are TRBV30 and TRBJ2-1, with 15 bases lining up with TRBD2. V lost 0 bases to trimming and J lost 7 bases; unmatched junction nucleotides: 1. Looked up from germline, CDR1 is GTSNPN and CDR2 is SVGIG (reference sequence). The CDR3 loop spans 15 amino acids. The CDR3 protein is CAWSVGTSGGNEQFF. In nucleotides, the CDR3 is TGTGCCTGGAGTGTAGGGACTAGCGGGGGGAATGAGCAGTTCTTC.

Of note for this clone: At the DNA level, this CDR3 is encoded by other sequences in the same sample as well. The rearrangement joins TRBV27 to TRBJ2-2; tentatively, D is TRBD1 (5 bases). CDR3 length: 14 amino acids. V was shortened by 5 bases and J by 0 bases, with 7 bases between the two germline ends. From germline, CDR1 is MNHEY and CDR2 SMNVEV (reference sequence). Written as DNA, the CDR3 is TGTGCCAGCAGTCCAGGGACGAACACCGGGGAGCTGTTTTTT. Amino acid sequence: CASSPGTNTGELFF.

The rearrangement uses TRBV7-8 and TRBJ1-1, with a tentative D call TRBD1 (6 bases). Germline CDR1 and CDR2: SGHVS and FQNEAQ. V shed 8 bases and J shed 1 base, with 17 bases lying between them. This CDR3 is built from 15 residues. In nucleotides, the CDR3 is TGTGCCAGCGGGACACAGGGTGGGGCGAACACTGAAGCTTTCTTT. The encoded protein is CASGTQGGANTEAFF.

V and J are TRBV27 and TRBJ2-3; D possibly corresponds to TRBD1 (5 bases). The CDR3 sequence is 15 residues long. The V gene lost 4 bases and the J gene lost 0 bases, with 11 bases spanning the gap. Germline V gene data show CDR1 as MNHEY and CDR2 as SMNVEV (reference sequence). CDR3 amino acids: CASSYLGQSTDTQYF. The CDR3 region has the DNA TGTGCCAGCAGTTATTTAGGACAAAGCACAGATACGCAGTATTTT.

V is TRBV7-6 and J is TRBJ2-3; D perhaps matches TRBD1 (5 bases). The CDR3 contains 19 residues. Between the trimmed V and J ends, which lost 1 base and 7 bases, there was a span of 27 bases. Germline CDR1 reads SGHVS; CDR2 reads FNYEAQ. CDR3 in DNA: TGTGCCAGCAGCTTAGGGGATCTGGGCAGGGATTACGACTTGTATACGCAGTATTTT. Amino acids: CASSLGDLGRDYDLYTQYF.

This chain connects TRBV10-3 to TRBJ1-2, with 7 positions matching TRBD1. The CDR3 extends over 15 amino acids. The V gene end was trimmed by 4 bases and the J gene end by 5 bases; junction bases not matched to a gene: 10. Per the germline V gene, CDR1 is ENHRY and CDR2 is SYGVKD. This chain's CDR3 is CAISAMEGAEYGYTF. As DNA, the CDR3 is TGTGCCATCAGTGCCATGGAGGGGGCCGAATATGGCTACACCTTC.

The gene calls are TRBV29-1 and TRBJ2-3; no definite D call. Germline CDR1 is SQVTM and CDR2 is ANQGSEA. V dropped 6 bases and J dropped 1 base, with 11 bases sitting between them. The CDR3 contains 13 residues. The CDR3 DNA reads TGCAGCGTCCCTTCGGATGGCACAGATACGCAGTATTTT. Protein sequence: CSVPSDGTDTQYF.

The gene calls are TRBV7-9 and TRBJ2-7, with a possible D match to TRBD1 (6 bases). Trimming removed 5 bases from V and 0 bases from J, with 14 bases in between. CDR1 and CDR2 from the germline V gene are SEHNR and FQNEAQ (reference sequence). The CDR3 is 15 amino acids. CDR3 amino acids: CASSRQVFGSYEQYF. CDR3 nucleotides: TGTGCCAGCAGCCGACAGGTCTTCGGCTCCTACGAGCAGTACTTC.

The rearrangement links TRBV15 to TRBJ1-2; TRBD1 might be the D (5 bases). Trimming took 0 bases from V and 1 from J, leaving 18 bases between them. This CDR3 region has 18 residues. Germline V lookup: CDR1 LNHNV, CDR2 YYDKDF (reference sequence). CDR3 sequence (DNA): TGTGCCACCAGCAGAGACCGGGACCTCTTTTCCCTTAACTATGGCTACACCTTC. Translating it yields CATSRDRDLFSLNYGYTF.

The chain combines TRBV4-2 with TRBJ2-7; no firm D call. Germline values: CDR1 LGHNA, CDR2 YNFKEQ. V was pared by 0 bases and J by 0 bases, with 12 bases between. The CDR3 has 16 residues. DNA of the CDR3: TGTGCCAGCAGCCAAGAGGTCGCTGGAAGCTCCTACGAGCAGTACTTC. Protein: CASSQEVAGSSYEQYF.

CDR3 amino acids: CASRPGQGRNQETQYF. The CDR3 DNA sequence: TGTGCCAGCAGGCCGGGACAGGGCCGTAACCAAGAGACCCAGTACTTC. The rearrangement joins TRBV2 to TRBJ2-5; 9 nucleotides line up with TRBD1. The CDR3 loop spans 16 amino acids. In germline, CDR1 is SNHLY, CDR2 FYNNEI. J gave up 0 bases and V 6 bases, and 8 bases lay outside the gene matches.

As to this clone: At the DNA level, this CDR3 is encoded by other sequences in the same sample as well. The rearrangement joins TRBV6-5 to TRBJ2-7; possible D gene TRBD2, 7 bases. Germline V gene sequence: CDR1 MNHEY, CDR2 SVGAGI. This CDR3 has 14 amino acids. The germline V and J ends were trimmed by 6 bases and 0 bases, with 12 bases remaining between them. The CDR3 region is CASSTGGPSYEQYF. In nucleotides, the CDR3 is TGTGCCAGCAGCACCGGGGGGCCCTCCTACGAGCAGTACTTC.

With regard to this clone: This CDR3 is also generated by other DNA sequences in the sample. The V and J genes are TRBV4-1 and TRBJ2-7, with TRBD1 identical over 7 bases. The V and J ends lost 0 bases and 2 bases, in that order; junction bases with no gene match: 4. The CDR3 spans 15 residues. The germline CDR1 and CDR2 sequences are MGHRA and YSYEKL. CDR3 nucleotide sequence: TGCGCCAGCAGCCAAGATCCACAGGGGACCTACGAGCAGTACTTC. It encodes CASSQDPQGTYEQYF.

V gene TRBV2 combines with J gene TRBJ2-7, with TRBD2 matching 7 bases. Germline V gene lookup returns CDR1 SNHLY and CDR2 FYNNEI. The CDR3 contains 12 residues. After removal of 8 bases from V and 5 bases from J, the junction contained 6 bases not matched to a gene. CDR3 region: CASRPLADEQYF. The CDR3 DNA is TGTGCCAGCCGACCCCTAGCGGACGAGCAGTACTTC.

The chain joins TRBV7-6 to TRBJ1-5; 8 bases match TRBD1. CDR1 and CDR2 from the germline V gene are SGHVS and FNYEAQ. J was trimmed by 5 bases and V by 5 bases; bases with no gene match: 2. This CDR3 region has 13 residues. CDR3 residues: CASSMTGDQPQHF. DNA of the CDR3: TGTGCCAGCAGCATGACAGGGGATCAGCCCCAGCATTTT.

The count of this clone is one. This chain joins TRBV10-1 and TRBJ2-2, with D uncertain. Trimming stripped 5 bases from V and 5 bases from J, with 9 bases between. This CDR3 region has 13 residues. Germline V gene lookup returns CDR1 WNHNN and CDR2 SYGVQD (reference sequence). CDR3 nucleotides: TGCGCCAGCAGTCCCGACCTAACCGGGGAGCTGTTTTTT. Translated: CASSPDLTGELFF.

The V call is TRBV5-1, the J call TRBJ2-1; D perhaps matches TRBD2 (6 bases). With 3 bases removed from V and 9 bases from J, the gap between germline ends came to 13 bases. The CDR3 spans 13 residues. Per the germline V gene, CDR1 is SGHRS and CDR2 is YFSETQ. In DNA form, the CDR3 reads TGCGCCAGCAGCTCGATCGGGGGAAGTGAGCAGTTCTTC. Encoded protein: CASSSIGGSEQFF.

The chain is built from TRBV6-1 and TRBJ1-1; the D is unclear. The CDR3 spans 15 residues. V gave up 2 bases and J gave up 6 bases, with 16 bases separating them. Germline V CDR1 and CDR2: MNHNS, SASEGT. The CDR3 nucleotides read TGTGCCAGCAGTGAATTTCGGGATAGTTTCGCTGAAGCTTTCTTT. Protein: CASSEFRDSFAEAFF.

The chain couples TRBV11-2 to TRBJ1-1; D may be TRBD1 (6 bases). V dropped 5 bases and J dropped 10 bases, with 20 bases sitting between them. Germline V gene lookup returns CDR1 SGHAT and CDR2 FQNNGV. The CDR3 has 14 residues. In nucleotides, the CDR3 is TGTGCCAGCAGCATTTGGGGGGCGGCCGGAGGAGCTTTCTTT. It specifies CASSIWGAAGGAFF.

The V gene is TRBV27, the J gene TRBJ1-5, with D possibly TRBD1 on 6 matching bases. V gave up 1 base and J gave up 0 bases, with 10 bases separating them. Germline CDR1 reads MNHEY; CDR2 reads SMNVEV (reference sequence). The CDR3 is 16 amino acids. CDR3 DNA sequence: TGTGCCAGCAGTTTATGGACAGCCGATAGCAATCAGCCCCAGCATTTT. This translates into CASSLWTADSNQPQHF.

The chain employs TRBV27 and TRBJ2-1; D unresolved. Germline V gene data show CDR1 as MNHEY and CDR2 as SMNVEV (reference sequence). V was shortened by 2 bases and J by 6 bases, with 8 bases between the two germline ends. This CDR3 contains 13 residues. The CDR3 DNA sequence: TGTGCCAGCAGTTTACTCTCTGCCAATGAGCAGTTCTTC. This translates into CASSLLSANEQFF.

This chain uses TRBV6-6 with TRBJ2-2, with 7 bases that match TRBD1. Germline-derived CDR1 and CDR2 are MNHNY and SVGAGI (reference sequence). V shed 6 bases, J shed 4 bases, and the junction held 8 bases outside the gene matches. This CDR3 is 15 amino acids long. CDR3 bases: TGTGCCAGCAGAGCCGGGACAGCCTTCACCGGGGAGCTGTTTTTT. This sequence encodes CASRAGTAFTGELFF.

Comments on this clone: The same CDR3 can be traced to other DNA sequences in this sample. The gene calls are TRBV6-5 and TRBJ2-7; D is perhaps TRBD2 (5 bases). The V end was cut by 2 bases, the J end by 3 bases, with 8 bases between. The CDR3 is 13 amino acids. The V gene's germline CDR1 is MNHEY and CDR2 SVGAGI. This chain's CDR3 is CASSYTEGYEQYF. In nucleotides, the CDR3 is TGTGCCAGCAGTTACACCGAGGGCTACGAGCAGTACTTC.

The gene calls are TRBV4-1 and TRBJ2-1; 13 bases fit TRBD2. Germline-derived CDR1 and CDR2 are MGHRA and YSYEKL. The CDR3 extends over 15 amino acids. The J segment lost 8 bases and the V segment lost 3 bases, leaving 4 bases of the junction unmatched. For the CDR3, the DNA is TGCGCCAGCAGCCACGGGACTAGCGGGACCTATGAGCAGTTCTTC. It translates to CASSHGTSGTYEQFF.

As regards this clone: This specimen includes other DNA sequences encoding the same CDR3. The chain is built from TRBV27 and TRBJ2-5; D gene uncertain. The ends were cut back, 4 bases at V and 4 bases at J, with 10 bases in the middle. This CDR3 contains 13 residues. Germline CDR1 MNHEY, CDR2 SMNVEV (reference sequence). CDR3 sequence reads: CASSSHPRETQYF. The CDR3 DNA sequence: TGTGCCAGCAGTTCCCACCCTCGAGAGACCCAGTACTTC.

This clone was picked up one time. This sequence joins TRBV7-9 and TRBJ2-1; the D gene is possibly TRBD1 (7 bases). Germline V gene data show CDR1 as SEHNR and CDR2 as FQNEAQ (reference sequence). The CDR3 loop spans 16 amino acids. The germline V and J ends were trimmed by 0 bases and 3 bases, with 12 bases remaining between them. In nucleotides, the CDR3 is TGTGCCAGCAGCTTAGCCTCAGGGGGGATCTACAATGAGCAGTTCTTC. Residues: CASSLASGGIYNEQFF.

The chain joins TRBV4-1 to TRBJ2-5; the match to TRBD1 covers 11 bases. Looked up from germline, CDR1 is MGHRA and CDR2 is YSYEKL. The CDR3 spans 14 residues. Trimming took 4 bases from V and 4 from J; bases not matched to a gene: 2. This chain's CDR3 is CASSLGTGGETQYF. CDR3 nucleotides: TGCGCCAGCAGCCTTGGGACAGGGGGAGAGACCCAGTACTTC.